This T cell receptor beta chain is from a study of shared clonotypes between healthy human individuals. Study results and caveats: On the whole, naive subsets had larger estimated richness than memory subsets had.

The CDR3 totals 13 residues. V dropped 4 bases and J dropped 5 bases, with 12 bases sitting between them. Per germline, CDR1 SGHDT and CDR2 YYEEEE. About this clone: Its antigen remains unknown.

Sorted-subset replicate PCRs used about 0.2 ug DNA, about 30,000 T cell genomes. The method was immunoSEQ multiplex PCR; TCRdb's version includes in-frame clones alone and lacks a portion of them. Among approximately 2.5 million clones listed, 93% were seen once. Specimen: naive CD4+ T cells from PBMCs. Regarding subset: CD45RA+ positively selected. This receptor was obtained from a man aged 18 to 30 in good health. Some clones in this sample may be carry-over from other donors' samples. The chain links TRBV5-6 to TRBJ1-1, with D possibly TRBD1 on 5 matching bases. In nucleotides, the CDR3 is TGTGCCAGCAGCATAGTGGGGGGTACTGAAGCTTTCTTT. Translated, it gives CASSIVGGTEAFF.